This TCR beta chain was recovered during a study of T cells in Graves' hyperthyroidism and ophthalmopathy. Study conclusions and caveats: Most thyroid-expanded clonotypes above 0.001 were also found in blood.

The table lists this clonotype with a few counts. Its specificity is unknown. The TCR beta CDR3 regions underwent amplification using RNA transcripts as the source. An initial round of RT-PCR targeting the TCR CDR3 relied on the HTBI primer set. TCRdb re-called the multiplex PCR reads with MiXCR, one entry per CDR3 protein. The sample has approximately 490,000 distinct CDR3 sequences; roughly 22% are singletons. Germline loops: CDR1 WNHNN, CDR2 SYGVQD (reference sequence). Trimming removed 2 bases from V and 6 bases from J, with 10 bases in between. The CDR3 consists of 13 residues. Sequencing used blood. The clonotype was recovered from a woman aged 65 to 85 with Graves' ophthalmopathy. J is TRBJ1-1 and V is TRBV10-1; D not certain. The CDR3 sequence: CASSENTLAEAFF. DNA of the CDR3: TGCGCCAGCAGTGAGAATACACTCGCTGAAGCTTTCTTT.